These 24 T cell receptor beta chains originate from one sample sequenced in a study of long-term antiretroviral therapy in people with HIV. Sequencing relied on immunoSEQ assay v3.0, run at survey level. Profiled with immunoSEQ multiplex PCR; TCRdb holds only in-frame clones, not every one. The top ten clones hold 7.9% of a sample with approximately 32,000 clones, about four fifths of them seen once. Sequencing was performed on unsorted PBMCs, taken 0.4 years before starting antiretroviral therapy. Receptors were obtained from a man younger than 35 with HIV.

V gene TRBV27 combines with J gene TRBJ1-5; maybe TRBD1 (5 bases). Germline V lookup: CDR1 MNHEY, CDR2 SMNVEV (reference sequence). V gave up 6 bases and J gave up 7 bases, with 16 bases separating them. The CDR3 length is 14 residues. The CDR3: CASRELGAGQPQHF. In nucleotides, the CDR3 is TGTGCCAGCAGGGAGCTCGGGGCCGGCCAGCCCCAGCATTTT.

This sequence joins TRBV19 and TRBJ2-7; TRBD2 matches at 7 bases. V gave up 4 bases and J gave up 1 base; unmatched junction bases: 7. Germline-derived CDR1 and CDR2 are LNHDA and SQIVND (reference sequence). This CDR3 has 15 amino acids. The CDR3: CASSRTRSPSYEQYF. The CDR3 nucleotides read TGTGCCAGTAGTAGGACTAGGTCCCCTTCCTACGAGCAGTACTTC.

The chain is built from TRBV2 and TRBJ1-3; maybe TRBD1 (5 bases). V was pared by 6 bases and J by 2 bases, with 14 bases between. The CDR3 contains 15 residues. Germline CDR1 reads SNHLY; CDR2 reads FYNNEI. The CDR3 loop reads CASRQEGSPGNTIYF. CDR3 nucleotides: TGTGCCAGCAGGCAAGAGGGGAGCCCTGGAAACACCATATATTTT.

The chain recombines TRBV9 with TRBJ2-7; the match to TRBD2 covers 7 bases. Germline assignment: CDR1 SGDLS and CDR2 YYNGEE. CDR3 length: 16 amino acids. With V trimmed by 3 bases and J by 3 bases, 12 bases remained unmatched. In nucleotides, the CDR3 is TGTGCCAGCAGCGGGGGGTCTAGCGGTGAATACTACGAGCAGTACTTC. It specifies CASSGGSSGEYYEQYF.

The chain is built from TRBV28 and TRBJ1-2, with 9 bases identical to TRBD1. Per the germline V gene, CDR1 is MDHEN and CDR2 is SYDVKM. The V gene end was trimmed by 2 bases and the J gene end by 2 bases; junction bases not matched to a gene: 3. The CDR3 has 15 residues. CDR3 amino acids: CASSLGDRGNYGYTF. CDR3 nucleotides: TGTGCCAGCAGTTTAGGTGACAGGGGGAACTATGGCTACACCTTC.

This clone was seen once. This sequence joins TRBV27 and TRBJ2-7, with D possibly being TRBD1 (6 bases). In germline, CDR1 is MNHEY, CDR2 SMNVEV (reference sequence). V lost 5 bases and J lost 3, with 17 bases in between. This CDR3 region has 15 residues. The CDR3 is CASSPTGIWDYEQYF. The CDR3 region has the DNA TGTGCCAGCAGTCCCACAGGGATTTGGGACTACGAGCAGTACTTC.

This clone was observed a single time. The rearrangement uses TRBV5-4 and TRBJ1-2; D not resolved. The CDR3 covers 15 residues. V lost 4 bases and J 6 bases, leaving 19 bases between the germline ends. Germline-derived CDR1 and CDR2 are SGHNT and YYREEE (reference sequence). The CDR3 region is CASSQVSQASDGYTF. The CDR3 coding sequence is TGTGCCAGCAGCCAGGTTAGCCAGGCCAGTGATGGCTACACCTTC. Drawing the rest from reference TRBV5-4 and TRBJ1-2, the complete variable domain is ETGVTQSPTHLIKTRGQQVTLRCSSQSGHNTVSWYQQALGQGPQFIFQYYREEENGRGNFPPRFSGLQFPNYSSELNVNALELDDSALYLCASSQVSQASDGYTFGSGTRLTVV.

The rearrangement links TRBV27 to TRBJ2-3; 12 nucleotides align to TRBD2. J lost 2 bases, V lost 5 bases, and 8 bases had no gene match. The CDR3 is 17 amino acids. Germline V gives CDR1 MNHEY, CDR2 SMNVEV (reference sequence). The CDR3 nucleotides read TGTGCCAGCAGTCCGCGGACTAGCGGGACTCACACAGATACGCAGTATTTT. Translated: CASSPRTSGTHTDTQYF.

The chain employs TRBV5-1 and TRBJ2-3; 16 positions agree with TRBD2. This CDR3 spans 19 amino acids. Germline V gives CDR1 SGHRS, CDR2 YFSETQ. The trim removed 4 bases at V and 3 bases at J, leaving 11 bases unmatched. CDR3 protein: CASSAGTSGGAINTDTQYF. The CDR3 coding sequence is TGCGCCAGCAGCGCCGGGACTAGCGGGGGGGCCATTAATACAGATACGCAGTATTTT.

As DNA, the CDR3 is TGTGCCAGCAGTTTAGGTGGGTCTGAAGCTTTCTTT. The encoded protein is CASSLGGSEAFF. This sequence joins TRBV6-5 and TRBJ1-1, with D unclear. From germline, CDR1 is MNHEY and CDR2 SVGAGI. The CDR3 has 12 residues. Trimming removed 4 bases from V and 6 bases from J, with 9 bases in between.

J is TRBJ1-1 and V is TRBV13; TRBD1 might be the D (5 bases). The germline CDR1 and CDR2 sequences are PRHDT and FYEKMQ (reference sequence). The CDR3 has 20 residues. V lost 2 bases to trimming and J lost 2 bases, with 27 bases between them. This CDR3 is CASSLPPWSVPLGPNTEAFF. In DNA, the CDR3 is TGTGCCAGCAGCTTACCCCCATGGTCGGTCCCCCTGGGACCTAACACTGAAGCTTTCTTT.

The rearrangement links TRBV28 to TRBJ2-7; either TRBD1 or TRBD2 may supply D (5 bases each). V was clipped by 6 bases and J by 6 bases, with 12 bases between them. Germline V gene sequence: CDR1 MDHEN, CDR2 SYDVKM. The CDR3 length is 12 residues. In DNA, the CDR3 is TGTGCCAGCAGCCTTCTGGGGGTCGAGCAGTACTTC. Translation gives CASSLLGVEQYF.

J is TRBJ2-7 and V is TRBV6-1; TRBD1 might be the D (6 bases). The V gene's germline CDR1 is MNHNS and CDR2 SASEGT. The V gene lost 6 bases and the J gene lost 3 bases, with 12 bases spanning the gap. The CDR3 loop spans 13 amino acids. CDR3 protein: CASSLQGSYEQYF. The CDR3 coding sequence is TGTGCCAGCAGCCTCCAGGGGAGCTACGAGCAGTACTTC.

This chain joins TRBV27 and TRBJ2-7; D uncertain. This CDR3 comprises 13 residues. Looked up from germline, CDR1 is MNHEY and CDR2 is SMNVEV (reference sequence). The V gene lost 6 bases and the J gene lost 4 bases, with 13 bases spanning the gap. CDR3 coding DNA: TGTGCCAGCAGCCTTGAAGCAGATTACGAGCAGTACTTC. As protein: CASSLEADYEQYF.

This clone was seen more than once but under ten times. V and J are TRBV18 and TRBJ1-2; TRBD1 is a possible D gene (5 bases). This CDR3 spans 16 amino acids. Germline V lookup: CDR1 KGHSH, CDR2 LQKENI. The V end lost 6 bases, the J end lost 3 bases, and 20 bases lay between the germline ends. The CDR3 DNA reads TGTGCCAGCTCGCCGTTTCAAGACAGAAAATACTATGGCTACACCTTC. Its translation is CASSPFQDRKYYGYTF. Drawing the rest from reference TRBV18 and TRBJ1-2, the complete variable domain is NAGVMQNPRHLVRRRGQEARLRCSPMKGHSHVYWYRQLPEEGLKFMVYLQKENIIDESGMPKERFSAEFPKEGPSILRIQQVVRGDSAAYFCASSPFQDRKYYGYTFGSGTRLTVV.

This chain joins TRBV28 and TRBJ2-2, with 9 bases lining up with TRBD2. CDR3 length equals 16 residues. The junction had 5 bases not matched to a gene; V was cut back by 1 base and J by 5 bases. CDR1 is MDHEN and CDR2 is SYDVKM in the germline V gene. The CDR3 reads CASSLFLAGVTGELFF. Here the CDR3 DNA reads TGTGCCAGCAGTTTATTTTTAGCGGGAGTTACCGGGGAGCTGTTTTTT.

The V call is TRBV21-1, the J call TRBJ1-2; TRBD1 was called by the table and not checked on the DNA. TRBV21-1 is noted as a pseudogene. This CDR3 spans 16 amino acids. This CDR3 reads CASSKERQGHKLDYTF. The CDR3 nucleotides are TGTGCCAGCAGCAAAGAACGGCAGGGTCACAAGCTGGACTACACCTTC.

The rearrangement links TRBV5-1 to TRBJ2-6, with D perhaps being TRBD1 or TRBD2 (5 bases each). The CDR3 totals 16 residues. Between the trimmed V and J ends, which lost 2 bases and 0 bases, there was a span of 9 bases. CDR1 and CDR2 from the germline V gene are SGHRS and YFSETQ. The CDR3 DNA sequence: TGCGCCAGCAGCTTAAAGGGGAGCTCTGGGGCCAACGTCCTGACTTTC. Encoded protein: CASSLKGSSGANVLTF.

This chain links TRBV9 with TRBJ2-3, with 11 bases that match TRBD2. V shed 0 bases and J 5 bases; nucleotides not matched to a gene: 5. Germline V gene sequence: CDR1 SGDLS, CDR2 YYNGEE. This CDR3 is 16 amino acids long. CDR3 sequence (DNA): TGTGCCAGCAGCGTAGGTGGGACTAGCGGAAGAGATACGCAGTATTTT. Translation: CASSVGGTSGRDTQYF.

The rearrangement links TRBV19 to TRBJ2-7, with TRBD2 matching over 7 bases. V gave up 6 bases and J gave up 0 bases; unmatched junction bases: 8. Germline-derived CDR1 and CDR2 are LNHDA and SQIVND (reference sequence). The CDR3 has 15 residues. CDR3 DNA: TGTGCCAGTAGCGAAACGGGAGGCCACTCCTACGAGCAGTACTTC. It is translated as CASSETGGHSYEQYF.

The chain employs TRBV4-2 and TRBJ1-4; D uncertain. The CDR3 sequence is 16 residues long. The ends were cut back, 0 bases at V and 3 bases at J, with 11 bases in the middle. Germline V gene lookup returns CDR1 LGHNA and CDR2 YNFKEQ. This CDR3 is CASSQELVRPNEKLFF. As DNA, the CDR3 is TGTGCCAGCAGCCAAGAGCTAGTACGTCCTAATGAAAAACTGTTTTTT.

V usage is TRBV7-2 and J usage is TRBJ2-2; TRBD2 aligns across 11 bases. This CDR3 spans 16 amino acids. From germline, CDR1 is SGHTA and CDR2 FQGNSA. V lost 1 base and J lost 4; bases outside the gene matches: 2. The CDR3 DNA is TGTGCCAGCAGCTTAGGACTAGCGGGGAGCACCGGGGAGCTGTTTTTT. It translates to CASSLGLAGSTGELFF.

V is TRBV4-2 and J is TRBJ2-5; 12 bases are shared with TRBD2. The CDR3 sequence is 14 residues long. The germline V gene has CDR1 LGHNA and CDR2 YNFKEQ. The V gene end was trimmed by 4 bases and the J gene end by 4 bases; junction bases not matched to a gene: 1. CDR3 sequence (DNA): TGTGCCAGCAGCCCACTAGCGGGAGGAGAGACCCAGTACTTC. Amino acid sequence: CASSPLAGGETQYF.

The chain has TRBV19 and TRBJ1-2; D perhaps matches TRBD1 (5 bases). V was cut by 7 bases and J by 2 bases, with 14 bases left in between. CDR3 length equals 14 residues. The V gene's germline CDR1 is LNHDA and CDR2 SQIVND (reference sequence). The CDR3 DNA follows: TGTGCCAGTAAGGCGCAGGGAACCAACTATGGCTACACCTTC. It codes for CASKAQGTNYGYTF.